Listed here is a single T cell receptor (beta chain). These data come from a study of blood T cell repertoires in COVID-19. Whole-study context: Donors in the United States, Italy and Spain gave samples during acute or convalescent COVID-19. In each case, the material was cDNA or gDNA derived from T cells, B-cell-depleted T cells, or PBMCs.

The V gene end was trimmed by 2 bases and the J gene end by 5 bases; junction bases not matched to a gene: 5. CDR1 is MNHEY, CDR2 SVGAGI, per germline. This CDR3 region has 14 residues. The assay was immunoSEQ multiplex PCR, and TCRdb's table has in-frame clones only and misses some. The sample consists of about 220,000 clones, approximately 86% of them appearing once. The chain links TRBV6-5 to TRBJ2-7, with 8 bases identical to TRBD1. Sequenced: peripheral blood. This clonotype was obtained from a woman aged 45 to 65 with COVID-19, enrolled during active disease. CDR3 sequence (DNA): TGTGCCAGCAGTTACAGGACAGGGTTTGACGAGCAGTACTTC. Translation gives CASSYRTGFDEQYF.